The 2 T cell receptor beta chains in this list originate from one sample, sequenced in a study of blood T cell repertoires in COVID-19. The repertoire was sequenced with immunoSEQ multiplex PCR; TCRdb's copy has only in-frame clones and lacks some. Here the sample spans about 76,000 clones, approximately 81% being singletons. The sequenced sample was peripheral blood. Receptors were obtained from a man between 60 and 70 years old with COVID-19, enrolled during active disease.

J is TRBJ1-1 and V is TRBV28; D remains unclear. The length of the CDR3 is 13 residues. Between the trimmed V and J ends, which lost 2 bases and 3 bases, there was a span of 7 bases. Germline CDR1 MDHEN, CDR2 SYDVKM. The CDR3 region has the DNA TGTGCCAGCAGTTTAACGGGAGACACTGAAGCTTTCTTT. Residues: CASSLTGDTEAFF.

The J gene is TRBJ2-3, the V gene TRBV10-3; D remains unclear. The germline CDR1 and CDR2 sequences are ENHRY and SYGVKD. V lost 2 bases and J 0 bases, leaving 3 bases between the germline ends. The length of the CDR3 is 13 residues. The CDR3 DNA reads as TGTGCCATCAGTGAGCTAAGCACAGATACGCAGTATTTT. Its translation: CAISELSTDTQYF.